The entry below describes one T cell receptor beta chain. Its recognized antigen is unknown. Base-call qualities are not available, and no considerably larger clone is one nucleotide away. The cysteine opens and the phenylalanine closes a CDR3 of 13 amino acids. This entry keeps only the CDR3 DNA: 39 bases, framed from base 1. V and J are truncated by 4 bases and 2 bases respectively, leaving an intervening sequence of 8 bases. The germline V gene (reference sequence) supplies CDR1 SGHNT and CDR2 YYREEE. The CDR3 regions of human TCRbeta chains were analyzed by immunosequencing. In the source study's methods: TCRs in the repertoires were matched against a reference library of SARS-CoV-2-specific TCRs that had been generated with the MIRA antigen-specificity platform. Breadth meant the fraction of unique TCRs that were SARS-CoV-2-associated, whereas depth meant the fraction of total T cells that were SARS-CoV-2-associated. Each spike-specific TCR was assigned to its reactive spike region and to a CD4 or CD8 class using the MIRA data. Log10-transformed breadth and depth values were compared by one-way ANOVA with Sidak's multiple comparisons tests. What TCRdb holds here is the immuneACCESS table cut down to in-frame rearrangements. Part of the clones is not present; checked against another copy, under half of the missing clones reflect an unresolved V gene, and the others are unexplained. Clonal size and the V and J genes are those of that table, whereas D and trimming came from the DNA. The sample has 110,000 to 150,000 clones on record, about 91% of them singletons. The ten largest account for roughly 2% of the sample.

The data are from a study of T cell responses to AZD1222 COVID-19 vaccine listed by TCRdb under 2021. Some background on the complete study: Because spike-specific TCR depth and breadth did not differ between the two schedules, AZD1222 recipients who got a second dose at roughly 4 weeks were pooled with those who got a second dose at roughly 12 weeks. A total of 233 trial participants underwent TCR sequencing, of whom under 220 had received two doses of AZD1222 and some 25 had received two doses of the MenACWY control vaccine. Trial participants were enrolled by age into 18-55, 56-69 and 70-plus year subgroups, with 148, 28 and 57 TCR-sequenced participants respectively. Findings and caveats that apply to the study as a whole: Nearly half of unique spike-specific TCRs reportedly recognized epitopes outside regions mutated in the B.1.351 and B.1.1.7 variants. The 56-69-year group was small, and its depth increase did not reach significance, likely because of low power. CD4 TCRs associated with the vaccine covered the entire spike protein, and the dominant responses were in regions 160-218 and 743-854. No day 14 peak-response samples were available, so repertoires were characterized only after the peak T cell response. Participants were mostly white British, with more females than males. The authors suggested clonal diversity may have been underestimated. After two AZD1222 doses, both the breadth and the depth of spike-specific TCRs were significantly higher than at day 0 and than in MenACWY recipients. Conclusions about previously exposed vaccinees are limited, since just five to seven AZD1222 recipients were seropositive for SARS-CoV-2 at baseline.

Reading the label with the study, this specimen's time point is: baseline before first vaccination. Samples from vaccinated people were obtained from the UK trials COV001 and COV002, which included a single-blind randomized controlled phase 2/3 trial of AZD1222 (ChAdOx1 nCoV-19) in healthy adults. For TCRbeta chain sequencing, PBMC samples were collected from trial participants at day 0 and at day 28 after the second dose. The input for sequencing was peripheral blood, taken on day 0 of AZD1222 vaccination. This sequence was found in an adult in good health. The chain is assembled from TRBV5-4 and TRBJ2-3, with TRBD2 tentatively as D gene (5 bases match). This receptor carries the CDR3 CASSGRTTDTQYF. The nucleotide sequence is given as TGTGCCAGCAGCGGGAGAACCACAGATACGCAGTATTTT.